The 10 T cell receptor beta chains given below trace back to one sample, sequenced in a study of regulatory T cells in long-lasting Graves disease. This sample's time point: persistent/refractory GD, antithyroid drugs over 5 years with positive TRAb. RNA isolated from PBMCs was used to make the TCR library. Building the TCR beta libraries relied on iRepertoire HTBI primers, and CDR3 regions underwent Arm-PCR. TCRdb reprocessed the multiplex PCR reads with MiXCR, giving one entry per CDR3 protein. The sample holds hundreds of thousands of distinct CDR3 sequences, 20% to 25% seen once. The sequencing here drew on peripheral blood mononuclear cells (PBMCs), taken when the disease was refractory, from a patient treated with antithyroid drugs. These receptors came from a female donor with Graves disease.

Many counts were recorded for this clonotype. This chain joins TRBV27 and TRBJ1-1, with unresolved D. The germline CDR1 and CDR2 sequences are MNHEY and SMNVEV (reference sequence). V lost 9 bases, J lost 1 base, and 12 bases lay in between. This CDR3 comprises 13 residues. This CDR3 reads CASKGSGNTEAFF. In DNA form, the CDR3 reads TGTGCCAGTAAAGGGTCTGGGAACACTGAAGCTTTCTTT.

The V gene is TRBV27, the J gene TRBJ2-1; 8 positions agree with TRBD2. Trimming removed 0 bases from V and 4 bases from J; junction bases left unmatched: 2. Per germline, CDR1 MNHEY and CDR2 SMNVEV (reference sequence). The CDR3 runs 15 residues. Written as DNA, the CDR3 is TGTGCCAGCAGTTTATCCGGGACTAGTTACAATGAGCAGTTCTTC. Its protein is CASSLSGTSYNEQFF.

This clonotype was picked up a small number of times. The CDR3 here is CASRNQGSYEQYF. The CDR3 DNA reads as TGTGCCAGCAGGAATCAGGGTTCCTACGAGCAGTACTTC. The rearrangement joins TRBV25-1 to TRBJ2-7, with D maybe TRBD1 (5 bases). Trimming took off 6 bases at V and 1 base at J, with 10 bases between the two ends. Germline V gene sequence: CDR1 MGHDK, CDR2 SYGVNS. The CDR3 is 13 residues long.

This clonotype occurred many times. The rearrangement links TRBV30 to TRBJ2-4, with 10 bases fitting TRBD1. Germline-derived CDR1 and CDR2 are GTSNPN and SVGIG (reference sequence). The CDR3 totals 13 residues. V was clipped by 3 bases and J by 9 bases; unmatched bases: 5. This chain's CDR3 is CAWRDRGYGIQYF. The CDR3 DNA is TGTGCCTGGAGGGACAGGGGGTATGGCATTCAGTACTTC. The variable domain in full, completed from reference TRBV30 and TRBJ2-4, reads SQTIHQWPATLVQPVGSPLSLECTVEGTSNPNLYWYRQAAGRGLQLLFYSVGIGQISSEVPQNLSASRPQDRQFILSSKKLLLSDSGFYLCAWRDRGYGIQYFGAGTRLSVL.

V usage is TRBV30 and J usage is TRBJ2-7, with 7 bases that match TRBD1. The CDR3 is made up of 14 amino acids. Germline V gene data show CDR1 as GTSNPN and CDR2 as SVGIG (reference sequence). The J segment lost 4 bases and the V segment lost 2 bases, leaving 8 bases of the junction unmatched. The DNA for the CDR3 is TGTGCCTGGAGTTTAGCAGGGGGTTGGTACGAGCAGTACTTC. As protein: CAWSLAGGWYEQYF.

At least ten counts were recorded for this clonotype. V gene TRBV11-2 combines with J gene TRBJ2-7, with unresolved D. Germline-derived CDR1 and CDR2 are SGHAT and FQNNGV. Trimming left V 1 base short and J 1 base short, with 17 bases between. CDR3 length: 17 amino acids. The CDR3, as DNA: TGTGCCAGCAGCTTAGGGAGAGTACTATCCGATTCCTACGAGCAGTACTTC. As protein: CASSLGRVLSDSYEQYF.

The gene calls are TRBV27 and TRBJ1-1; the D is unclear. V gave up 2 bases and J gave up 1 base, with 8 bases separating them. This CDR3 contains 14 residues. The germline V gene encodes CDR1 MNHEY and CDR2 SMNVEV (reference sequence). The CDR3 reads CASSLGLTNTEAFF. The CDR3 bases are TGTGCCAGCAGTTTAGGCCTGACGAACACTGAAGCTTTCTTT.

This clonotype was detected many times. The CDR3: CADSRDSKETQYF. CDR3 nucleotides: TGTGCCGACAGCCGGGACTCGAAAGAGACCCAGTACTTC. The rearrangement uses TRBV2 and TRBJ2-5, with TRBD2 as a possible D gene (6 bases). Germline loops: CDR1 SNHLY, CDR2 FYNNEI. V was clipped by 11 bases and J by 3 bases, with 16 bases between them. The CDR3 is 13 amino acids.

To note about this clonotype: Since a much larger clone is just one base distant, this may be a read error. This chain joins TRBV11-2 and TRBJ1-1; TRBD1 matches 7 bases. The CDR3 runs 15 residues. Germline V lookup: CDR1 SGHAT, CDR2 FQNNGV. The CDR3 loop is CASSLGFRGSTEASF. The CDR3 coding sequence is TGTGCCAGCAGCTTAGGGTTCAGGGGGAGCACTGAAGCTTCCTTT.

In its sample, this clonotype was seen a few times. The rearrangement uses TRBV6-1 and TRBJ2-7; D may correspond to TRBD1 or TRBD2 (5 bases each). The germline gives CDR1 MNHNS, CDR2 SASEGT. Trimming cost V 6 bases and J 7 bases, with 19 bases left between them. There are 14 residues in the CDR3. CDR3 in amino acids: CASSGAGLLKEQYF. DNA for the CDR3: TGTGCCAGCAGCGGGGCAGGGCTTTTGAAAGAGCAGTACTTC.